The clone carrying this T cell receptor beta chain was seen more than once but under ten times. TCRdb recomputed calls from the 5' RACE reads with MiXCR, one row per CDR3 protein. The profile shows roughly 320,000 distinct CDR3 sequences, approximately 12% of them singletons. The CDR3 consists of 16 residues. Trimming removed 5 bases from V and 4 bases from J; junction bases left unmatched: 11. The V gene's germline CDR1 is SGHVS and CDR2 FNYEAQ. This record comes from a study of T cells after yellow fever vaccination. J is TRBJ2-5 and V is TRBV7-6, with 9 bases aligning to TRBD2. The sequences come from CD4+ T cells sorted from PBMCs, collected 45 days after the yellow fever booster vaccination. The TCR comes from a man aged 18 to 30 who received the YFV17D yellow fever vaccine. The CDR3 spells CASSTRGGGGTETQYF. The CDR3, as DNA: TGTGCCAGCAGCACCCGTGGCGGGGGGGGCACAGAGACCCAGTACTTC.